This TCR beta chain came from a study of cytomegalovirus exposure and HLA in healthy donors (dated 2017 in TCRdb). As for the study more broadly: An earlier analysis of more than 550 of the donors reported about 280 Gb of sequence data and 117 million unique TCR beta sequences obtained from around 180 million T cells. In the later analysis, no new phenotypic data were used to find candidate immune exposures; instead, reliance was placed on TCR beta sequences and their occurrence across donors. In addition to the first cohort of around 670 subjects, a separate validation cohort of 120 different subjects was used. The study profiled the T cell repertoires of 500 to 800 subjects by immunosequencing and related them to cytomegalovirus serostatus. A later analysis re-analyzed previously published TCR beta repertoires from several hundred donors and added high-resolution HLA genotyping to study TCR occurrence patterns. Genome-wide SNP genotypes for about 55% of the roughly 670 donors were used in a later genetic analysis, which treated that subset as a discovery cohort. Of the 300 to 500 genotyped donors, 65% to 90% were placed in the genetic ancestry cluster associated with self-reported Caucasian donors. All discovery cohort repertoires had been generated using a single sequencing platform. Donor age, sex, ethnicity and CMV serostatus were compiled together with the repertoire data. Typing coverage differed by locus: A, B, C, DRB1 and DQB1 were typed in roughly 620-630 donors, DQA1 in 522, DPA1 in around 580, and DPB1 in 472. An early release that covered about 600 HLA-typed donors contained approximately 320 gigabases of sequencing data and tens of millions of unique TCR sequences. Across around 400 genotyped donors of the cohort, an average of roughly 230,000 unique TCR beta nucleotide sequences per donor were sequenced, and approximately 17% of those sequences were non-productive. The study aimed to test whether signatures of past pathogen exposure could be identified by cataloging public T cell receptors. The study combined high-throughput TCR immunosequencing, statistical association of individual TCRs with disease status, and machine learning to predict cytomegalovirus infection status. Roughly 5 DR-DQ haplotypes were treated as single units for association and clustering because of strong linkage in the cohort. HLA typing covered class I and class II loci at four-digit resolution. In an earlier analysis of more than 550 of the donors, high-throughput TCR beta sequencing was used to judge whether each TCR beta V gene segment behaved as functional or pseudogenic.

The library relied on the immunoSEQ multiplex PCR assay. The multiplex PCR relied on a mix of 60 forward primers for TCR Vbeta segments and 13 reverse primers for TCR Jbeta segments. Amplification of the CDR3 region of rearranged TCR beta genes was performed with a multiplex PCR assay on genomic DNA. The amplified TCR beta libraries were sequenced on the Illumina HiSeq System as 87-base-pair reads. In the source study's methods: A later analysis counted about 80 million unique TCR beta chains across the 650 to 800 repertoires, and some 12 million of these chains were shared by at least two donors. To remove PCR and sequencing errors, raw reads were error-corrected and collapsed into unique sequences using a nearest-neighbor algorithm that merged closely related sequences. Alignment of CDR3 sequences to IMGT reference sequences was used to assign V, D and J gene segments. Each retained sequence needed at least a six-nucleotide match to both a V gene segment and a J gene segment. A rearrangement was called productive if the CDR3 had no stop codons and remained in frame with V and J, and every other rearrangement was called non-productive. Following IMGT convention, CDR3 was defined as the stretch from the second conserved V-encoded cysteine up to the conserved J-encoded phenylalanine. Sequences without an unambiguous match to a single V gene segment were excluded from the earlier analysis of 587 of the donors. An earlier analysis of 587 of the donors classified V segments as functional when productive rearrangements were above 56.7% and as segregating when the standard deviation between donors was above 5%. A statistical classification framework was built for diagnosing cytomegalovirus status from the catalog of TCR beta chain sequences. In a later analysis, V and J genes were assigned by comparing TCR nucleotide sequences against IMGT/GENE-DB human TR gene sequences. Using the TCRdist pipeline, a later analysis assigned CDR3 sequences along with most-parsimonious VDJ recombination scenarios. In a later analysis, each TCR beta chain was defined by its CDR3 amino acid sequence together with its V-gene family, and reads lacking a unique V-gene family were excluded. In a later analysis, 450 to 600 highly shared, low-generation-probability nucleotide sequences were removed to address suspected cross-contamination and a sequencing artifact. In a later analysis, a clonal expansion index for each public chain was calculated from normalized within-repertoire ranks of inferred template counts. Generation probabilities in a later analysis came from a VDJ recombination model fitted to out-of-frame rearrangements, and those results were checked against IGoR. In a later analysis, TCR-TCR, TCR-HLA and TCR-CMV co-occurrence was scored with hypergeometric tests, and a repertoire-size bias correction was applied to TCR pairs. In a later analysis, false discovery rates were estimated by permuting HLA or CMV assignments 20 times. A later analysis grouped co-occurring TCRs with DBSCAN, adding TCRdist sequence similarity when clustering within HLA-allele-positive subsets. Repertoires with fewer than 30,000 or more than 120,000 public chains, plus five repertoires with anomalous nucleotide sharing, were excluded from co-occurrence clustering. TCRdb provides this immuneACCESS table in a form limited to in-frame rearrangements. Some clones are lacking; in checked studies, under half of them reflect an unresolved V gene, and why the rest are absent is not known. V and J calls and clone size are copied from that table; D and trimming were computed from the DNA. The sample table shows approximately 160,000 clones, and around 67% are seen once. Around 4% of the sample goes to the ten largest clones.

Concerning this clone: The specificity of this receptor is unknown. No quality values exist for individual bases; no much larger clone is one base distant.

The trim is 10 bases for V and 5 bases for J, with a gap of 17 bases between the germline ends. The germline V gene supplies CDR1 MDHEN and CDR2 SYDVKM. The CDR3 numbers 13 residues from cysteine through phenylalanine. Solely the CDR3 DNA is kept, with 39 bases framed from the first base. What the work shows at the level of the full study, not this receptor alone: Some IMGT-functional V segments, including TRBV6-2 and TRBV6-3, could not be told apart with the 87-base-pair reads, so those segments were excluded. The sequencing pipeline was judged likely to have produced a cluster of highly shared sequence variants as a technical artifact. The only immune exposure information available for the cohort was CMV serostatus. Linkage disequilibrium might explain the correlated functional status among segregating V segments, but an unknown experimental factor could not be excluded. Because HLA typing was missing for some donors at each locus, association tests included only the typed subset. A further reported finding was that TCR beta sequences accurately predicted the HLA-A and HLA-B alleles for most subjects in the first cohort. In a later analysis, HLA-associated TCR beta chains showed more clonal expansion and lower generation probabilities than non-associated chains that were equally common. Roughly uniform sequencing depth across donors was assumed in presence/absence analyses, although this assumption may not hold. In a later analysis, most CMV-associated TCR beta chains were found to appear HLA-restricted, with HLA associations seemingly driven largely by CMV exposure. In a later analysis, several top co-occurrence clusters were reported to appear linked to parvovirus B19, influenza, CMV and Epstein-Barr virus. The cohort was sequenced for TCR beta chains only, and without alpha or paired-chain data the features that could be detected were limited. An association between a missense DCLRE1C variant and V-gene and J-gene trimming of TCR beta chains was found in a later genetic analysis and replicated in an independent cohort. In a later analysis, some 17,000 TCR beta sequences were associated with specific HLA alleles at a false discovery rate of 0.05. Most TCR sequences were observed very rarely across donors, whereas some public TCRs were present in many individuals. The authors suggested that the approach could potentially be extended to other disease states and immunological phenotypes. When HLA alleles, especially DR and DQ, strongly co-occurred, attributing TCR associations to individual alleles was difficult. A total of 150 to 200 TCR beta chains were listed by the study as associated with cytomegalovirus. In a later genetic analysis, fewer N-insertions in productive TCRs were reported among donors in an Asian-associated ancestry cluster than the roughly 700-donor mean. Broadly in line with IMGT annotations, most TCR beta V segments showed up in productive rearrangements about 87% or about 30% of the time in an earlier analysis of 587 of the donors. Fewer than 20 rarely observed V segments, including chromosome 9 orphons, were excluded from the earlier analysis of a few hundred of the donors because counts were too low. Three of the identified cytomegalovirus-associated TCR beta chains were confirmed in vitro to be specific for cytomegalovirus antigens. Cytomegalovirus status was reported to be diagnosed by the classifier with high specificity and sensitivity in both the original and validation cohorts. A later analysis found that TCR association rates varied across HLA loci, with DRB1 alleles showing the most associated TCRs and HLA-C alleles the fewest.

The cohort comprised more than 550 healthy bone marrow donors. Cohort members were all nominally healthy when sampled, although unrecorded immune exposures were likely present. The donor was CMV seropositive and was included in the group of 250 to 350 seropositive cohort members. Each donor provided a peripheral blood sample, and peripheral blood mononuclear cells were used for TCR beta sequencing. The Qiagen DNeasy Blood Extraction Kit was used to extract genomic DNA from the blood cell samples. The sequence links TRBV28 to TRBJ1-1; too little of a D gene remains to name it. This sequence was found in a woman aged 18-30 years in good health and CMV-seropositive. Sequenced input: PBMCs. This receptor carries the CDR3 CATSRGPATEAFF. The sequenced DNA: TGTGCCACCTCGCGAGGCCCCGCGACTGAAGCTTTCTTT.